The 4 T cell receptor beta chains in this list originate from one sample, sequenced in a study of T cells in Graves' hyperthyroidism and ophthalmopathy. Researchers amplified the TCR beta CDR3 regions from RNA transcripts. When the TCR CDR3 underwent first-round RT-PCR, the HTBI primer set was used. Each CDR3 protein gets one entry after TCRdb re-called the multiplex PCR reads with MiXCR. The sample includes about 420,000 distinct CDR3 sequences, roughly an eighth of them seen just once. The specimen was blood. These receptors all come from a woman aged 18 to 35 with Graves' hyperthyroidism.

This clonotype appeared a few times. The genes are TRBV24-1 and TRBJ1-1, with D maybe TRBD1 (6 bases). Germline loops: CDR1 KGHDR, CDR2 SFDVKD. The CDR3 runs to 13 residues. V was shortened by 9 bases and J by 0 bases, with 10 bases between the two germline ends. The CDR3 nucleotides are TGTGCCACCTCGGGACACCTGAACACTGAAGCTTTCTTT. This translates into CATSGHLNTEAFF.

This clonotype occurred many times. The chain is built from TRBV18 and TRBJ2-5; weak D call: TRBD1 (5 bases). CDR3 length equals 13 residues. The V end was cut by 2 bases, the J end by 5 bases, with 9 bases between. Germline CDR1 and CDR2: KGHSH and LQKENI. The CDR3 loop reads CASSPTGWETQYF. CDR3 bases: TGTGCCAGCTCACCAACAGGATGGGAGACCCAGTACTTC.

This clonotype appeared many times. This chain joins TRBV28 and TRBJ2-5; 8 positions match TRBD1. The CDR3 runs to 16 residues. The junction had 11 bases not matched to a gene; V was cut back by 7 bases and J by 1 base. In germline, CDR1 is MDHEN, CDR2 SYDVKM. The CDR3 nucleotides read TGTGCCAGCATCCCCCATTTTCAGGGGGCCCAAGAGACCCAGTACTTC. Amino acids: CASIPHFQGAQETQYF.

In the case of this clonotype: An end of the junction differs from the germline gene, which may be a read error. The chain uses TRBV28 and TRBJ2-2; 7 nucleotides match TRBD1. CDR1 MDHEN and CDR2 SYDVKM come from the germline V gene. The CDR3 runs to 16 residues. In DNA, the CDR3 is TGTGCCAGCAGTTCGCATCAGGGGGAGTTTGCCGGGGAGCTGTCTTTT. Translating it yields CASSSHQGEFAGELSF.